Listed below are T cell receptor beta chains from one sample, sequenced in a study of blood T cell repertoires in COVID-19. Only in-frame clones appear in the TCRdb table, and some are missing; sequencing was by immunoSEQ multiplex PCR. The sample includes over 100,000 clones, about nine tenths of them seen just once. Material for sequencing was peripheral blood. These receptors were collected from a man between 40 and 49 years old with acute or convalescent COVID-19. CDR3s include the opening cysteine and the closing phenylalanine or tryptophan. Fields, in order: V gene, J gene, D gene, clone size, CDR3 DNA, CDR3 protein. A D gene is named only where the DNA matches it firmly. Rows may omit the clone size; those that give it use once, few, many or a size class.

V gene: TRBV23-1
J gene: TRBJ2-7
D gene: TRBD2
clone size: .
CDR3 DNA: TGCGCCAGCAGTCTAAAGCGGGAGAACAGTCGCAACGAGCAGTACTTC
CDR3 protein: CASSLKRENSRNEQYF

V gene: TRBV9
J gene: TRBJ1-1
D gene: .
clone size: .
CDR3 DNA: TGTGCCAGCAGCGTCGCTCCAGAGGGTGGCACTGAAGCTTTCTTT
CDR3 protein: CASSVAPEGGTEAFF

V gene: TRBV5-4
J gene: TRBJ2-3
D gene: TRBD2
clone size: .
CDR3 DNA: TGTGCCAGCAGCCCGGAGGTATGGGGGAGGGCGAACACAGATACGCAGTATTTT
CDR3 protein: CASSPEVWGRANTDTQYF

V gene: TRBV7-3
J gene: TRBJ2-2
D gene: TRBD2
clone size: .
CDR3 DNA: TGTGCCAGCAGCTTAACGCAGACTAGCGGAGGCACCGGGGAGCTGTTTTTT
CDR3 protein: CASSLTQTSGGTGELFF

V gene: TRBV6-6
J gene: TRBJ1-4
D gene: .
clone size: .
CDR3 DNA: TGTGCCAGCAGTTACGGGCAGGTTGCTAATGAAAAACTGTTTTTT
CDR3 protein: CASSYGQVANEKLFF

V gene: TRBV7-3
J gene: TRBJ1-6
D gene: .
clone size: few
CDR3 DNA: TGTGCCAGCAGCTTAACAGGGACATTGGGTTCACCCCTCCACTTT
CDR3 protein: CASSLTGTLGSPLHF

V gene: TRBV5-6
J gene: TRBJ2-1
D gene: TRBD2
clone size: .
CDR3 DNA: TGTGCCAGCAGCGAACTAGGACTAGCGGCGCTCAATGAGCAGTTCTTC
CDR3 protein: CASSELGLAALNEQFF

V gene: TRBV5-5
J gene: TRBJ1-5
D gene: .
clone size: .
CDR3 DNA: TGTGCCAGCAGCTCCAATTTCTCCCCGGGGGCCCAGCATTTT
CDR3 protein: CASSSNFSPGAQHF

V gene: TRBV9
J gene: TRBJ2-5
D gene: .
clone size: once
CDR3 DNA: TGTGCCAGCAGCGTAGGCGACCAAGAGACCCAGTACTTC
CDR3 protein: CASSVGDQETQYF

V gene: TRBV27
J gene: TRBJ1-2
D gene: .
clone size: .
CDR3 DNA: TGTGCCAGCAGTCAGGGGAACTATGGCTACACCTTC
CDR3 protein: CASSQGNYGYTF

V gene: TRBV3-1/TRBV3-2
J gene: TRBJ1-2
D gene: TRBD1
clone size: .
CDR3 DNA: TGTGCCAGCAGCCGCGGGACAGGGGGCGCTGACTATGGCTACACCTTC
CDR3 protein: CASSRGTGGADYGYTF

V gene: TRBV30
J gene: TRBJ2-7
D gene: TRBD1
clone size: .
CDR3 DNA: TGTGCCTGGAGTGAGGGACAGGGGTACGAGCAGTACTTC
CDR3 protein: CAWSEGQGYEQYF

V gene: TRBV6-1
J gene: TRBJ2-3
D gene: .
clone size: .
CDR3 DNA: TGTGCCAGCAGTGAAGTTTGGCCTGGTACGCAGTATTTT
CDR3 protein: CASSEVWPGTQYF

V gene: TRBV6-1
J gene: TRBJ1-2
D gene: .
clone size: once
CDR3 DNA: TGTGCCAGCAGTGATATTAGTACAGGGAGAAACTATGGCTACACCTTC
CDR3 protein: CASSDISTGRNYGYTF

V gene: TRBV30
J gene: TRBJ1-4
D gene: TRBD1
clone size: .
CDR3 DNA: TGTGCCTGGAGTCGACCCGGGACAGGGAATGAAAAACTGTTTTTT
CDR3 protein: CAWSRPGTGNEKLFF

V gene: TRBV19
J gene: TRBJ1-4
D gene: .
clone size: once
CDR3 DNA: TGTGCCAGTAGTATACTCTCGACACAGATGCATGAAAAACTGTTTTTT
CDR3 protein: CASSILSTQMHEKLFF

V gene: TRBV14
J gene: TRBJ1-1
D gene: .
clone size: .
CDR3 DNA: TGTGCCAGCAGCCATGGGCACTGGGGGCGCGGGGGTGGGAGGACTGAAGCTTTCTTT
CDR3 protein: CASSHGHWGRGGGRTEAFF

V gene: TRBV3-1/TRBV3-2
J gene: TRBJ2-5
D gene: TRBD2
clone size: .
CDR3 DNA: TGTGCCAGCAGCCATGTAGCGGGAGGCCAAGAGACCCAGTACTTC
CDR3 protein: CASSHVAGGQETQYF

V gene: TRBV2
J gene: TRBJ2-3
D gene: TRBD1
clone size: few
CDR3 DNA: TGTGCCAGCAATAAGGACAGGGGGGCAGATACGCAGTATTTT
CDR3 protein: CASNKDRGADTQYF

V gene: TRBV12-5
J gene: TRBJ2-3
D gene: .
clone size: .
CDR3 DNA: TGTGCTAGTGGTCCCAGAATCACAGATACGCAGTATTTT
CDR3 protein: CASGPRITDTQYF

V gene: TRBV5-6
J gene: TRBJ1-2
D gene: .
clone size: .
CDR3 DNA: TGTGCCAGCAGCTCGCGACAAATAACTAACTATGGCTACACCTTC
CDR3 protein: CASSSRQITNYGYTF

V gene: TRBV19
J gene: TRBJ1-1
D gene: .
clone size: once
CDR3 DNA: TGTGCCAGTACCGAGAGTGGCAGGGTGGCTGAAGCTTTCTTT
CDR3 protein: CASTESGRVAEAFF